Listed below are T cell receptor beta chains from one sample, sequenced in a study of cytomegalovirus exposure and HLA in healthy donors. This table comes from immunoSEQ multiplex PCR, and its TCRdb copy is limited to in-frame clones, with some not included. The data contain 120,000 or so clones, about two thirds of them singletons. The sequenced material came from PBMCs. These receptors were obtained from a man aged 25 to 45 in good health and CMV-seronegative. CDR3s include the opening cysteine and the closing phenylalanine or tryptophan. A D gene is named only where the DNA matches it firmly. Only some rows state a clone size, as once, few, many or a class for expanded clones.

CASSPRDRVRNQPQHF | TGTGCCAGCAGCCCCCGGGACAGGGTGAGGAATCAGCCCCAGCATTTT | TRBD1 | - | TRBJ1-5 | TRBV7-2
CASSSRTGQNTGELFF | TGTGCCAGCAGCTCCAGGACAGGGCAGAACACCGGGGAGCTGTTTTTT | TRBD1 | few | TRBJ2-2 | TRBV7-2
CASSLPGQGILRGAFF | TGTGCCAGCAGTTTACCGGGACAGGGGATTCTGAGGGGAGCTTTCTTT | TRBD1 | - | TRBJ1-1 | TRBV28
CASSGSGLAGGYRDEQFF | TGTGCCAGCAGTGGGAGTGGACTAGCGGGGGGGTACCGCGATGAGCAGTTCTTC | TRBD2 | - | TRBJ2-1 | TRBV2
CASSTPTGDYTEAFF | TGTGCCAGCAGTACACCGACAGGGGACTACACTGAAGCTTTCTTT | TRBD1 | medium-sized | TRBJ1-1 | TRBV6-1
CASTDNRGRMNTEAFF | TGTGCCAGCACCGATAATAGGGGCAGGATGAACACTGAAGCTTTCTTT | - | - | TRBJ1-1 | TRBV7-8
CASSRRTDLYGYTF | TGCGCCAGCAGCCGTAGGACAGATCTCTATGGCTACACCTTC | - | - | TRBJ1-2 | TRBV4-1
CASTGSGETGELFF | TGTGCCAGTACTGGTAGCGGGGAAACCGGGGAGCTGTTTTTT | TRBD2 | - | TRBJ2-2 | TRBV19
CASTTGNEQYF | TGTGCCAGCACTACAGGGAACGAGCAGTACTTC | - | - | TRBJ2-7 | TRBV2
CASSSQNYEQYF | TGTGCCAGTAGTAGCCAGAACTACGAGCAGTACTTC | - | - | TRBJ2-7 | TRBV19
CASSPTGSRGYTF | TGTGCCAGCAGCCCTACAGGGTCGAGGGGCTACACCTTC | - | - | TRBJ1-2 | TRBV14
CASRNRRTENTEAFF | TGTGCCAGCAGAAACCGGCGGACTGAGAACACTGAAGCTTTCTTT | - | - | TRBJ1-1 | TRBV13
CASSPPGKGVGETQYF | TGTGCCAGCTCACCACCGGGGAAGGGAGTGGGAGAGACCCAGTACTTC | - | - | TRBJ2-5 | TRBV18
CASSKRQGVGEKLFF | TGTGCCAGCAGCAAAAGACAGGGGGTGGGTGAAAAACTGTTTTTT | TRBD1 | - | TRBJ1-4 | TRBV7-6
CASSSSNTGELFF | TGTGCCAGCAGTTCTTCCAACACCGGGGAGCTGTTTTTT | - | once | TRBJ2-2 | TRBV28
CASSLGQGSTNTEAFF | TGCGCCAGCAGCTTGGGGCAGGGGTCCACCAACACTGAAGCTTTCTTT | - | once | TRBJ1-1 | TRBV5-1
CASSHSRGENTEAFF | TGTGCCAGCAGCCATTCCAGGGGAGAGAACACTGAAGCTTTCTTT | - | - | TRBJ1-1 | TRBV7-9
CASSYSGQGNQPQHF | TGTGCCAGCAGTTACTCTGGACAGGGGAATCAGCCCCAGCATTTT | TRBD1 | - | TRBJ1-5 | TRBV6-6
CASSSPAQGKLFF | TGTGCCAGCAGCTCCCCAGCCCAGGGAAAACTGTTTTTT | - | - | TRBJ1-4 | TRBV9
CASRGDRETTNEKLFF | TGTGCCAGCAGGGGGGACAGGGAAACAACTAATGAAAAACTGTTTTTT | TRBD1 | few | TRBJ1-4 | TRBV28
CARLQVYSNQPQHF | TGCGCCAGACTACAGGTCTATAGCAATCAGCCCCAGCATTTT | - | - | TRBJ1-5 | TRBV5-1
CSVESSWAEAFF | TGCAGCGTTGAAAGTAGCTGGGCTGAAGCTTTCTTT | - | - | TRBJ1-1 | TRBV29-1
CASSLAGADYGYTF | TGTGCCAGCAGCTTAGCCGGAGCCGACTATGGCTACACCTTC | - | - | TRBJ1-2 | TRBV7-8
CASSHGLAGGYEQFF | TGTGCCAGCAGCCACGGACTAGCGGGGGGGTATGAGCAGTTCTTC | TRBD2 | few | TRBJ2-1 | TRBV5-4
CASRPAGGGASNEQFF | TGTGCCAGCAGGCCGGCGGGAGGGGGGGCGAGTAATGAGCAGTTCTTC | TRBD2 | once | TRBJ2-1 | TRBV2
CASSQGERWLNEQFF | TGCGCCAGCAGCCAAGGCGAGAGATGGTTGAATGAGCAGTTCTTC | - | - | TRBJ2-1 | TRBV4-3
CASSISDRSNSPLHF | TGTGCCAGCAGCATTAGTGACAGGTCTAATTCACCCCTCCACTTT | - | - | TRBJ1-6 | TRBV9
CASSVLEDTSTDTQYF | TGTGCCAGCAGTGTTCTCGAGGACACATCCACAGATACGCAGTATTTT | - | few | TRBJ2-3 | TRBV2
CASSASGGSYEQYF | TGTGCCAGCAGCGCTAGCGGGGGCTCCTACGAGCAGTACTTC | TRBD2 | - | TRBJ2-7 | TRBV6-6
CASNQEDYGYTF | TGTGCCAGTAATCAGGAGGACTATGGCTACACCTTC | - | - | TRBJ1-2 | TRBV19
CAISESSRPDTGELFF | TGTGCCATCAGTGAGAGCTCGCGGCCGGATACCGGGGAGCTGTTTTTT | - | - | TRBJ2-2 | TRBV10-3
CASSYGGGAYEQYF | TGTGCCAGCAGTTACGGCGGAGGAGCCTACGAGCAGTACTTC | - | - | TRBJ2-7 | TRBV6-5
CASSFLAPYNSPLHF | TGTGCCAGCAGTTTCTTGGCACCCTATAATTCACCCCTCCACTTT | - | - | TRBJ1-6 | TRBV28
CASHYKGEPQYF | TGTGCCAGTCATTATAAGGGGGAGCCCCAGTACTTC | - | - | TRBJ2-5 | TRBV28
CAGDRERTYEQYF | TGTGCCGGGGACCGGGAGAGGACCTACGAGCAGTACTTC | - | - | TRBJ2-7 | TRBV10-3
CASSSGPEGEQFF | TGTGCCAGCAGCTCAGGACCGGAGGGGGAGCAGTTCTTC | - | few | TRBJ2-1 | TRBV9
CAISEASSSYEQYF | TGTGCCATCAGTGAGGCCTCTAGCTCCTACGAGCAGTACTTC | - | - | TRBJ2-7 | TRBV10-3
CASSFEGQIYGYTF | TGTGCCAGCAGCTTTGAGGGACAGATTTATGGCTACACCTTC | - | - | TRBJ1-2 | TRBV12-1
CASSSRDSAYEQYF | TGCGCCAGCAGCTCACGGGACAGCGCCTACGAGCAGTACTTC | TRBD1 | few | TRBJ2-7 | TRBV5-1
CASSHTGGGNQPQHF | TGCGCCAGCAGCCACACAGGGGGCGGAAATCAGCCCCAGCATTTT | TRBD1 | few | TRBJ1-5 | TRBV4-1
CASSPDRVGGYTF | TGCGCCAGCAGCCCGGACAGGGTCGGTGGCTACACCTTC | TRBD1 | once | TRBJ1-2 | TRBV5-1
CASSEAGRDSGYTF | TGTGCCAGCAGTGAAGCCGGCAGGGACAGCGGCTACACCTTC | TRBD1 | - | TRBJ1-2 | TRBV2
CASSLLGGDAETQYF | TGCGCCAGCAGCCTCCTAGGGGGTGATGCAGAGACCCAGTACTTC | - | few | TRBJ2-5 | TRBV4-3
CASGQAGGAYGYTF | TGTGCCAGCGGGCAGGCAGGGGGCGCCTATGGCTACACCTTC | TRBD1 | - | TRBJ1-2 | TRBV7-2
CASSLDRYGYTF | TGTGCCAGCAGCTTAGATCGGTATGGCTACACCTTC | - | few | TRBJ1-2 | TRBV11-2